The entry that follows covers one T cell receptor (beta chain) sequence. The assay was immunoSEQ multiplex PCR, and TCRdb's table has in-frame clones only and misses some. This sample has tens of thousands of clones, with 84% found just once. This sample is part of a study of OX40 agonist ivuxolimab in advanced cancers. At the level of the study: Intravenous ivuxolimab at 0.01 to 10 mg/kg was given to patients every 2 weeks.

This CDR3 has 14 residues. V shed 8 bases and J 4 bases; nucleotides not matched to a gene: 7. Per the germline V gene, CDR1 is MNHNS and CDR2 is SASEGT. Source: CD4+ or CD8+ T cells sorted from blood, taken in a trial of the OX40 agonist ivuxolimab. The chain recombines TRBV6-1 with TRBJ1-5, with 8 bases aligning to TRBD1. The sequence was collected from an adult with an advanced solid tumor such as melanoma, head and neck, liver or kidney cancer. CDR3 residues: CASFDRGENQPQHF. The DNA for the CDR3 is TGTGCCAGCTTCGACAGGGGAGAAAATCAGCCCCAGCATTTT.